This T cell receptor beta chain was captured in a study of blood T cell repertoires in COVID-19. There are 14 residues in the CDR3. V gave up 7 bases and J gave up 6 bases; unmatched junction bases: 8. CDR1 and CDR2 (germline): LNHDA, SQIVND (reference sequence). In the study's own analysis: The authors estimated nucleated cell counts from reference gene primer amplification. Assay: immunoSEQ multiplex PCR; the TCRdb copy retains only in-frame clones and omits some. That table furnishes V, J and clone size, whereas the DNA furnished D and trimming. This sample has some 140,000 clones, with approximately 90% found just once. Only one count was recorded for this clone.

This sequence originates from a man between 50 and 59 years old with active or convalescent COVID-19. V is TRBV19 and J is TRBJ2-3; 9 nucleotides align to TRBD2. Sequenced material: peripheral blood. Written as DNA, the CDR3 is TGTGCCAGTAATCCGGGACTAGCTGCGGATACGCAGTATTTT. Its translation: CASNPGLAADTQYF.